This record concerns one T cell receptor beta chain sequence. Its antigen is unidentified. The data derive from a study of response to subunit inactivated influenza vaccine. Study results and limitations: Researchers suggested that each seasonal influenza vaccination recruits few new T cells.

Germline assignment: CDR1 ENHRY and CDR2 SYGVKD. V lost 10 bases and J lost 1; bases outside the gene matches: 5. The CDR3 contains 13 residues. TCRdb fed the RT-PCR reads into MiXCR, producing one record per CDR3 protein. The sample lists under 200,000 distinct CDR3 sequences, 9.5% to 13% seen once, with roughly 12% in the top ten. Sequencing used non-naive T cells sorted from PBMCs, obtained 40 to 50 days after vaccination. The TCR sequence derives from a man aged 50 to 60 who received an inactivated influenza vaccine. The rearrangement joins TRBV10-3 to TRBJ2-7; 9 positions match TRBD1. The CDR3 nucleotides read TGTGCCACCCGGGACAGGGAGTCCTACGAGCAGTACTTC. Translating gives CATRDRESYEQYF.